The next 11 T cell receptor beta chains were all read from a single sample in a study of PD-L1 blockade in urothelial cancer. TCRdb's copy holds only in-frame clones and misses some; the assay was immunoSEQ multiplex PCR. The sample consists of around 93,000 clones, approximately 82% of them appearing once. As to time point: peripheral blood 6 weeks after treatment start. This material consisted of PBMCs, taken around atezolizumab (anti-PD-L1) treatment. These receptors were taken from a man between 65 and 85 years old with urothelial cancer.

This clone was detected a few times. V gene TRBV27 combines with J gene TRBJ1-6; D possibly corresponds to TRBD1 (6 bases). V dropped 0 bases and J dropped 7 bases, with 7 bases sitting between them. CDR3 size: 14 residues. The germline CDR1 and CDR2 sequences are MNHEY and SMNVEV (reference sequence). The CDR3 region has the DNA TGTGCCAGCAGTTTATCGGACAGAAATTCACCCCTCCACTTT. Translating it yields CASSLSDRNSPLHF.

V and J are TRBV4-2 and TRBJ2-2, with D possibly being TRBD2 (6 bases). Trimming pared 4 bases from V and 7 bases from J, leaving 16 bases between. The CDR3 extends over 15 amino acids. Germline values: CDR1 LGHNA, CDR2 YNFKEQ. CDR3 sequence (DNA): TGTGCCAGCAGCCGAAACCGGGAGACGGACGGGGAGCTGTTTTTT. It yields the protein CASSRNRETDGELFF.

The chain links TRBV11-3 to TRBJ2-7, with TRBD2 identical over 14 bases. V was pared by 8 bases and J by 4 bases, with 7 bases of the junction left unmatched. CDR1 and CDR2 (germline): SGHNT, YENEEA. The CDR3 has 15 amino acids. CDR3 sequence reads: CASGRLAGGDYEQYF. Here the CDR3 DNA reads TGTGCCAGCGGAAGACTAGCGGGAGGGGATTACGAGCAGTACTTC.

The chain carries TRBV11-3 and TRBJ2-5; the D gene is possibly TRBD2 (6 bases). Per the germline V gene, CDR1 is SGHNT and CDR2 is YENEEA. The CDR3 consists of 14 residues. Trimming took 0 bases from V and 3 from J, leaving 8 bases between them. The CDR3 protein is CASSLDPGEETQYF. The DNA of the CDR3 is TGTGCCAGCAGCTTAGATCCGGGAGAAGAGACCCAGTACTTC.

This rearrangement joins TRBV5-1 to TRBJ1-1; D ambiguous. Germline CDR1 is SGHRS and CDR2 is YFSETQ. The V gene lost 4 bases and the J gene lost 3 bases, with 10 bases spanning the gap. This CDR3 has 13 amino acids. This CDR3 is CASSPIEDTEAFF. CDR3 coding DNA: TGCGCCAGCAGCCCCATCGAGGACACTGAAGCTTTCTTT.

The rearrangement links TRBV27 to TRBJ2-5; 9 bases are shared with TRBD2. CDR1 is MNHEY and CDR2 is SMNVEV in the germline V gene (reference sequence). V shed 4 bases and J 1 base; nucleotides not matched to a gene: 7. The CDR3 has 16 residues. CDR3 DNA sequence: TGTGCCAGCAGTTCTCGACTAGCGGAGACCCAAGAGACCCAGTACTTC. Protein: CASSSRLAETQETQYF.

V and J are TRBV7-3 and TRBJ2-6; unclear D gene. Germline V gives CDR1 SGHTA, CDR2 FQGTGA. V was cut by 5 bases and J by 3 bases, with 11 bases left in between. CDR3 length: 15 amino acids. CDR3 in amino acids: CASSLIAGGANVLTF. CDR3 bases: TGTGCCAGCAGCCTCATAGCCGGTGGGGCCAACGTCCTGACTTTC.

This clone was found a few times. The genes are TRBV18 and TRBJ2-7; D may be TRBD1 (7 bases). Germline lookup yields CDR1 KGHSH and CDR2 LQKENI. V lost 0 bases to trimming and J lost 5 bases, with 26 bases between them. The CDR3 is 19 residues long. The CDR3 DNA reads TGTGCCAGCTCACCACCGGCTGGACAGAGGGCAGGGGGGAAGGACGAGCAGTACTTC. It specifies CASSPPAGQRAGGKDEQYF.

This clone is medium-sized (0.01 to 0.1%) within its sample. The chain couples TRBV27 to TRBJ1-2; 7 bases align to TRBD1. Trimming at V came to 2 bases and at J to 4 bases, leaving 4 bases not matched to a gene. The CDR3 is made up of 14 amino acids. Looked up from germline, CDR1 is MNHEY and CDR2 is SMNVEV (reference sequence). The CDR3 reads CASSLHGTAYGYTF. The CDR3 nucleotides are TGTGCCAGCAGTTTACATGGGACAGCCTATGGCTACACCTTC.

The V call is TRBV10-3, the J call TRBJ1-5, with D possibly TRBD1 on 6 matching bases. The germline gives CDR1 ENHRY, CDR2 SYGVKD. This CDR3 comprises 13 residues. V lost 4 bases to trimming and J lost 5 bases, with 9 bases between them. CDR3 bases: TGTGCCATCAGTGGGGGGCAGCATCAGCCCCAGCATTTT. As protein: CAISGGQHQPQHF.

The table lists this clone with a few counts. The CDR3 bases are TGTGCCTGGAGCCACACCCCAACAGGGGCGGACACTGAAGCTTTCTTT. This codes for CAWSHTPTGADTEAFF. V and J are TRBV30 and TRBJ1-1, with TRBD1 matching 7 bases. Germline V gives CDR1 GTSNPN, CDR2 SVGIG (reference sequence). The ends lost 3 bases at V and 3 bases at J; junction bases unmatched: 13. The CDR3 has 16 residues.